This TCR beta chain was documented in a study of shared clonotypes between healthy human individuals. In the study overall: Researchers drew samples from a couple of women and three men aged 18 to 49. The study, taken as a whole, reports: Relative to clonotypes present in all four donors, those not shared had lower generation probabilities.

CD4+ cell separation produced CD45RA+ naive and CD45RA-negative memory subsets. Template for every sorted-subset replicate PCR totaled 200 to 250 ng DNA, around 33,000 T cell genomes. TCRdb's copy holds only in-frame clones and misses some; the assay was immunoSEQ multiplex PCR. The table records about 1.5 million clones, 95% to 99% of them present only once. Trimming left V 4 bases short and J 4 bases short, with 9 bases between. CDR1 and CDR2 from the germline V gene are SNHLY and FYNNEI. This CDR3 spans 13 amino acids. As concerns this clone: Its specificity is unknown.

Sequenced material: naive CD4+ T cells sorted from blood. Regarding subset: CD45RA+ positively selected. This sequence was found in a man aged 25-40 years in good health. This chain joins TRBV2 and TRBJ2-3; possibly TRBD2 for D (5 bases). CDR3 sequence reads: CASSGGLPDTQYF. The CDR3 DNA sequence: TGTGCCAGCAGTGGCGGACTGCCAGATACGCAGTATTTT.